These T cell receptor beta chains were read from a single sample in a study of vaccination and CD4 T cells after COVID-19. Their antigens remain unidentified. TCRdb re-derived calls from the PCR reads in MiXCR, one entry per CDR3 protein. The table shows around 20,000 distinct CDR3 sequences, with around 29% occurring only once. Source material: cultured CD4+ T cells from blood. The receptors derive from a human donor with COVID-19. CDR3s include the opening cysteine and the closing phenylalanine or tryptophan. A D gene is named only where the DNA matches it firmly. Rows may omit the clone size; those that give it use once, few, many or a size class.

j_gene: TRBJ1-5
len: 13
abundance: few
v_gene: TRBV12-3/TRBV12-4
d_gene: NA
CDR3aa: CASSEQKNQPQHF

j_gene: TRBJ2-3
len: 11
abundance: NA
v_gene: TRBV20-1
d_gene: NA
CDR3aa: CSAKQIDTQYF

j_gene: TRBJ2-7
len: 14
abundance: NA
v_gene: TRBV9
d_gene: NA
CDR3aa: CASSVAYGNYEQYF

j_gene: TRBJ1-1
len: 13
abundance: NA
v_gene: TRBV6-5
d_gene: NA
CDR3aa: CASSSRGGGGAFF

j_gene: TRBJ1-6
len: 15
abundance: NA
v_gene: TRBV19
d_gene: TRBD1
CDR3aa: CASSIGQGMNSPLHF

j_gene: TRBJ2-1
len: 14
abundance: NA
v_gene: TRBV7-9
d_gene: TRBD2
CDR3aa: CASSLQRGNHEQFF

j_gene: TRBJ2-3
len: 14
abundance: few
v_gene: TRBV15
d_gene: NA
CDR3aa: CATSADTIADTQYF

j_gene: TRBJ1-2
len: 15
abundance: NA
v_gene: TRBV6-1
d_gene: TRBD1
CDR3aa: CASSPTGGADYGYTF

j_gene: TRBJ1-2
len: 16
abundance: few
v_gene: TRBV19
d_gene: NA
CDR3aa: CASSIDQIGTNYGYTF

j_gene: TRBJ1-2
len: 14
abundance: NA
v_gene: TRBV12-3/TRBV12-4
d_gene: TRBD1
CDR3aa: CASRSRGEGYGYTF

j_gene: TRBJ2-5
len: 17
abundance: few
v_gene: TRBV20-1
d_gene: TRBD2
CDR3aa: CSARDLRRGTTFETQYF

j_gene: TRBJ2-5
len: 16
abundance: NA
v_gene: TRBV20-1
d_gene: TRBD2
CDR3aa: CSAVPSAGGVQETQYF

j_gene: TRBJ2-2
len: 15
abundance: NA
v_gene: TRBV24-1
d_gene: TRBD2
CDR3aa: CAPRTSGGTTGELFF

j_gene: TRBJ1-5
len: 13
abundance: NA
v_gene: TRBV28
d_gene: NA
CDR3aa: CASSPDSRTPQHF

j_gene: TRBJ2-7
len: 14
abundance: NA
v_gene: TRBV23-1
d_gene: TRBD1
CDR3aa: CASSPDRVYYEQYF

j_gene: TRBJ2-7
len: 14
abundance: NA
v_gene: TRBV12-3/TRBV12-4
d_gene: NA
CDR3aa: CASSEQGYVYEQYF

j_gene: TRBJ1-5
len: 13
abundance: NA
v_gene: TRBV6-2/TRBV6-3
d_gene: NA
CDR3aa: CASSYTNIQPQHF

j_gene: TRBJ2-4
len: 13
abundance: few
v_gene: TRBV6-1
d_gene: NA
CDR3aa: CASFTNRDSIQYF

j_gene: TRBJ1-1
len: 16
abundance: NA
v_gene: TRBV18
d_gene: TRBD1
CDR3aa: CASSRGTADGAPEAFF

j_gene: TRBJ2-7
len: 15
abundance: large
v_gene: TRBV20-1
d_gene: NA
CDR3aa: CSARPPGQVINEQYF

j_gene: TRBJ2-7
len: 14
abundance: NA
v_gene: TRBV7-8
d_gene: NA
CDR3aa: CASSWAGQSYEQYF

j_gene: TRBJ2-6
len: 15
abundance: NA
v_gene: TRBV12-3/TRBV12-4
d_gene: NA
CDR3aa: CASRIRGTGANVLTF

j_gene: TRBJ1-1
len: 14
abundance: NA
v_gene: TRBV12-3/TRBV12-4
d_gene: NA
CDR3aa: CASSLSGVGTEAFF

j_gene: TRBJ2-1
len: 15
abundance: NA
v_gene: TRBV6-1
d_gene: NA
CDR3aa: CASTLGGPGRNEQFF

j_gene: TRBJ2-7
len: 16
abundance: NA
v_gene: TRBV20-1
d_gene: NA
CDR3aa: CSARRRGRGLSYEQYF

j_gene: TRBJ2-2
len: 15
abundance: few
v_gene: TRBV6-2/TRBV6-3
d_gene: TRBD1
CDR3aa: CASNQDRVDTGELFF

j_gene: TRBJ1-2
len: 14
abundance: few
v_gene: TRBV24-1
d_gene: TRBD1
CDR3aa: CATSGQGLDYGYTF

j_gene: TRBJ1-1
len: 13
abundance: few
v_gene: TRBV30
d_gene: NA
CDR3aa: CAWRWGPQNEAFF

j_gene: TRBJ1-1
len: 14
abundance: NA
v_gene: TRBV7-2
d_gene: NA
CDR3aa: CASSLGEWVTEAFF

j_gene: TRBJ1-3
len: 16
abundance: few
v_gene: TRBV20-1
d_gene: NA
CDR3aa: CSARRGGPSGGNTIYF

j_gene: TRBJ2-2
len: 14
abundance: few
v_gene: TRBV6-2/TRBV6-3
d_gene: TRBD1
CDR3aa: CASGQGAVTGELFF

j_gene: TRBJ1-2
len: 15
abundance: NA
v_gene: TRBV20-1
d_gene: NA
CDR3aa: CSARSTRTQGGGYTF

j_gene: TRBJ2-2
len: 15
abundance: medium-sized
v_gene: TRBV2
d_gene: NA
CDR3aa: CASTLGDSITGELFF

j_gene: TRBJ1-6
len: 15
abundance: few
v_gene: TRBV21-1
d_gene: NA
CDR3aa: CASSKDWGKDSPLHF

j_gene: TRBJ2-5
len: 14
abundance: NA
v_gene: TRBV7-2
d_gene: NA
CDR3aa: CASCPGIGVGTQYF